The 20 T cell receptor beta chains given below trace back to one sample, sequenced in a study of OX40 agonist ivuxolimab in advanced cancers. Sequenced by immunoSEQ multiplex PCR; TCRdb stores in-frame clones only, minus some. This table holds some 140,000 clones, approximately 94% found once. Sample: CD4+ or CD8+ T cells sorted from blood, taken in a trial of the OX40 agonist ivuxolimab. All receptors derive from an adult with an advanced solid tumor such as melanoma, head and neck, liver or kidney cancer.

The chain carries TRBV7-2 and TRBJ1-5; the D gene is possibly TRBD1 (6 bases). Trimming stripped 3 bases from V and 5 bases from J, with 11 bases between. Germline values: CDR1 SGHTA, CDR2 FQGNSA. The CDR3 extends over 14 amino acids. The CDR3 loop is CASSFGRGDQPQHF. CDR3 DNA sequence: TGTGCCAGCAGCTTCGGCAGGGGAGATCAGCCCCAGCATTTT.

Points on this clone: The sample holds other DNA sequences that translate to the same CDR3. The DNA for the CDR3 is TGTGCCAGCTCACCATACACCGGGGAGCTGTTTTTT. Translating it yields CASSPYTGELFF. The V gene is TRBV18, the J gene TRBJ2-2, with D unclear. Germline V gene lookup returns CDR1 KGHSH and CDR2 LQKENI. V dropped 2 bases and J dropped 3 bases, with 1 base sitting between them. The CDR3 runs 12 residues.

V is TRBV5-4 and J is TRBJ1-2; 9 nucleotides match TRBD1. The CDR3 is 15 residues long. Germline V gene sequence: CDR1 SGHNT, CDR2 YYREEE (reference sequence). Trimming took 0 bases from V and 4 from J; bases not matched to a gene: 4. CDR3 nucleotides: TGTGCCAGCAGCTTGGACAGGGGGCAACTCTATGGCTACACCTTC. This gives the protein CASSLDRGQLYGYTF.

This sequence joins TRBV5-5 and TRBJ1-2; possible D gene TRBD1, 5 bases. Germline CDR1 is SGHKS and CDR2 is YYEKEE (reference sequence). V lost 4 bases, J lost 4 bases, and 20 bases lay in between. CDR3 size: 16 residues. The CDR3 protein is CASSGGDPKRAYGYTF. The CDR3 coding sequence is TGTGCCAGCAGCGGGGGGGACCCGAAGCGGGCCTATGGCTACACCTTC.

The rearrangement uses TRBV13 and TRBJ2-5; TRBD2 might be the D (6 bases). The germline V and J ends were trimmed by 5 bases and 5 bases, with 15 bases remaining between them. Germline V lookup: CDR1 PRHDT, CDR2 FYEKMQ (reference sequence). The length of the CDR3 is 14 residues. CDR3 region: CASSRGTGRETQYF. The CDR3 DNA reads as TGTGCCAGCAGCCGAGGGACTGGCCGGGAGACCCAGTACTTC.

This chain connects TRBV7-9 to TRBJ2-1; 12 nucleotides match TRBD2. The germline gives CDR1 SEHNR, CDR2 FQNEAQ (reference sequence). This CDR3 comprises 18 residues. V lost 2 bases to trimming and J lost 9 bases; unmatched junction nucleotides: 14. CDR3 loop: CASSLRMGLAGGYGEQFF. CDR3 coding DNA: TGTGCCAGCAGCTTAAGAATGGGACTAGCGGGCGGCTATGGTGAGCAGTTCTTC.

The chain employs TRBV9 and TRBJ2-2, with unresolved D. Germline assignment: CDR1 SGDLS and CDR2 YYNGEE. This CDR3 has 15 amino acids. The V and J ends lost 0 bases and 0 bases respectively, with 6 bases between them. CDR3: CASSVVGPNTGELFF. In nucleotides, the CDR3 is TGTGCCAGCAGCGTAGTCGGTCCGAACACCGGGGAGCTGTTTTTT.

V usage is TRBV11-3 and J usage is TRBJ2-2; D tentatively reads TRBD1 or TRBD2 (5 bases each). CDR3 length: 16 amino acids. CDR1 and CDR2 from the germline V gene are SGHNT and YENEEA. Deletions cut 4 bases from V and 3 bases from J, with 15 bases between. CDR3 nucleotides: TGTGCCAGCAGCTCGGAGCCGGGACGGGACACCGGGGAGCTGTTTTTT. Its translation: CASSSEPGRDTGELFF.

The chain has TRBV7-2 and TRBJ2-5; a possible D gene is TRBD2 (6 bases). Trimming shortened V by 4 bases and J by 4 bases, and 10 bases separated the two germline ends. This CDR3 comprises 13 residues. Germline values: CDR1 SGHTA, CDR2 FQGNSA. The CDR3 protein is CASSSTRRETQYF. CDR3 DNA: TGTGCCAGCAGCTCGACTAGGCGAGAGACCCAGTACTTC.

This chain joins TRBV18 and TRBJ1-1; no firm D call. The CDR3 spans 12 residues. Trimming left V 3 bases short and J 6 bases short, with 8 bases between. Germline V gene sequence: CDR1 KGHSH, CDR2 LQKENI. CDR3 region: CASSPGEAEAFF. In DNA, the CDR3 is TGTGCCAGCTCACCCGGGGAGGCTGAAGCTTTCTTT. Complete variable domain (other parts from reference TRBV18 and TRBJ1-1): NAGVMQNPRHLVRRRGQEARLRCSPMKGHSHVYWYRQLPEEGLKFMVYLQKENIIDESGMPKERFSAEFPKEGPSILRIQQVVRGDSAAYFCASSPGEAEAFFGQGTRLTVV.

The rearrangement links TRBV9 to TRBJ1-1; D is ambiguous. CDR1 is SGDLS and CDR2 is YYNGEE in the germline V gene. V lost 2 bases to trimming and J lost 0 bases, with 11 bases between them. The CDR3 consists of 15 residues. The CDR3 here is CASSVGWQLNTEAFF. In DNA form, the CDR3 reads TGTGCCAGCAGCGTGGGGTGGCAGTTGAACACTGAAGCTTTCTTT.

The V and J genes are TRBV4-2 and TRBJ2-3; TRBD2 matches 9 bases. The CDR3 is made up of 16 amino acids. Trimming removed 1 base from V and 3 bases from J; junction bases left unmatched: 5. Germline CDR1 reads LGHNA; CDR2 reads YNFKEQ. The CDR3 DNA follows: TGTGCCAGCAGCCAAGTTAGCGGGAGTGGGACAGATACGCAGTATTTT. It yields the protein CASSQVSGSGTDTQYF.

The chain combines TRBV19 with TRBJ1-5; D unclear. This CDR3 spans 13 amino acids. Trimming removed 3 bases from V and 6 bases from J, with 9 bases in between. The germline gives CDR1 LNHDA, CDR2 SQIVND (reference sequence). The CDR3, as DNA: TGTGCCAGTAGTATGTTAAGTTCTCAGCCCCAGCATTTT. It is translated as CASSMLSSQPQHF.

The genes are TRBV9 and TRBJ1-5, with a tentative D call TRBD1 (5 bases). The CDR3 contains 15 residues. Trimming stripped 3 bases from V and 7 bases from J, with 17 bases between. The germline V gene encodes CDR1 SGDLS and CDR2 YYNGEE. The CDR3 DNA follows: TGTGCCAGCAGCGCGGGGGGGGTCTCATGGCAGCCCCAGCATTTT. Translation gives CASSAGGVSWQPQHF.

DNA of the CDR3: TGTGCCAGCTCACCTCAGAGAAGTACGCCGTACTTC. Translating it yields CASSPQRSTPYF. This chain connects TRBV18 to TRBJ2-7; D gene ambiguous. V dropped 3 bases and J dropped 12 bases, with 15 bases sitting between them. CDR3 length: 12 residues. The germline gives CDR1 KGHSH, CDR2 LQKENI. The full variable domain, rest sourced from reference TRBV18 and TRBJ2-7, is NAGVMQNPRHLVRRRGQEARLRCSPMKGHSHVYWYRQLPEEGLKFMVYLQKENIIDESGMPKERFSAEFPKEGPSILRIQQVVRGDSAAYFCASSPQRSTPYFGPGTRLTVT.

The rearrangement links TRBV27 to TRBJ2-4; TRBD1 matches at 11 bases. This CDR3 has 16 residues. Germline loops: CDR1 MNHEY, CDR2 SMNVEV (reference sequence). V was clipped by 6 bases and J by 6 bases; unmatched bases: 10. The chain's CDR3 is CASSRDRGASGNIQYF. The CDR3 nucleotides are TGTGCCAGCAGCCGGGACAGGGGGGCTTCGGGAAACATTCAGTACTTC.

The J gene is TRBJ1-2, the V gene TRBV19; D ambiguous. Looked up from germline, CDR1 is LNHDA and CDR2 is SQIVND (reference sequence). This CDR3 contains 15 residues. The V end was cut by 4 bases, the J end by 4 bases, with 16 bases between. The CDR3 spells CASSTPGEGGYGYTF. CDR3 coding DNA: TGTGCCAGTAGTACCCCCGGGGAGGGCGGCTATGGCTACACCTTC.

The chain is built from TRBV19 and TRBJ1-2; unclear D gene. CDR1 LNHDA and CDR2 SQIVND come from the germline V gene (reference sequence). CDR3 length: 12 residues. Between the trimmed V and J ends, which lost 6 bases and 2 bases, there was a span of 7 bases. This CDR3 is CASRPKNYGYTF. The CDR3 DNA is TGTGCCAGTAGGCCCAAAAACTATGGCTACACCTTC.

This clone has only one observation. The chain couples TRBV5-4 to TRBJ1-2; D gene ambiguous. The V gene's germline CDR1 is SGHNT and CDR2 YYREEE (reference sequence). The CDR3 is made up of 15 amino acids. Trimming left V 4 bases short and J 3 bases short, with 16 bases between. CDR3 nucleotides: TGTGCCAGCAGCCCGGGTAGGTCAGTGGACTATGGCTACACCTTC. Translated: CASSPGRSVDYGYTF.

This chain joins TRBV11-3 and TRBJ2-1, with TRBD1 identical over 8 bases. The CDR3 runs to 15 residues. CDR1 is SGHNT, CDR2 YENEEA, per germline. V dropped 1 base and J dropped 6; count of bases not matched to a gene: 5. The CDR3 DNA reads TGTGCCAGCAGCTTAGCTCGGACAGGGAGCAATGAGCAGTTCTTC. This codes for CASSLARTGSNEQFF.